The 32 T cell receptor beta chains reported below all come from one sample, sequenced in a study of Graves' ophthalmopathy and Graves' hyperthyroidism. Transcripts of RNA were the source for amplifying TCR beta CDR3 regions. A first-round RT-PCR used HTBI primers, followed by a second-round multiplex PCR. TCRdb fed the multiplex PCR reads into MiXCR, producing one record per CDR3 protein. Among hundreds of thousands of distinct CDR3 sequences listed, 35% to 50% were seen once. The sample taken for sequencing was peripheral blood. The receptors were sampled from an adult man with Graves' ophthalmopathy.

This clonotype appeared a single time. The chain carries TRBV7-2 and TRBJ2-5; D may be TRBD2 (6 bases). Germline V gene data show CDR1 as SGHTA and CDR2 as FQGNSA. The germline V and J ends were trimmed by 4 bases and 5 bases, with 17 bases remaining between them. This CDR3 has 15 residues. The CDR3 region is CASSSTGEVGETQYF. Written as DNA, the CDR3 is TGTGCCAGCAGCTCCACGGGGGAAGTGGGGGAGACCCAGTACTTC.

A few counts support this clonotype. The chain recombines TRBV25-1 with TRBJ2-2; TRBD1 might be the D (5 bases). Germline V lookup: CDR1 MGHDK, CDR2 SYGVNS. CDR3 size: 14 residues. V was cut by 5 bases and J by 4 bases, with 11 bases left in between. The CDR3 sequence is CASSLFRATGELFF. CDR3 DNA: TGTGCCAGCAGTTTGTTCAGGGCCACCGGGGAGCTGTTTTTT.

The chain recombines TRBV5-1 with TRBJ2-7; 7 bases are a match to TRBD1. Trimming cost V 3 bases and J 3 bases; bases outside gene matches: 6. This CDR3 spans 14 amino acids. CDR1 and CDR2 from the germline V gene are SGHRS and YFSETQ. The CDR3 region is CASSSDRLYYEQYF. The CDR3, as DNA: TGCGCCAGCAGCTCGGACAGGCTTTACTACGAGCAGTACTTC.

This clonotype was found many times. The chain links TRBV29-1 to TRBJ1-4, with a weak D call TRBD1 (5 bases). Germline V gene sequence: CDR1 SQVTM, CDR2 ANQGSEA. Trimming left V 4 bases short and J 0 bases short, with 9 bases between. This CDR3 has 14 residues. The CDR3 DNA reads as TGCAGCGTTGCTGGGGGGGCAACTAATGAAAAACTGTTTTTT. Translating it yields CSVAGGATNEKLFF.

Comment on this clonotype: It may be a read error: a sequence one base away is much more abundant. The chain recombines TRBV2 with TRBJ2-5, with TRBD1 matching 10 bases. The germline gives CDR1 SNHLY, CDR2 FYNNEI. J was trimmed by 7 bases and V by 8 bases; bases with no gene match: 10. The CDR3 has 14 amino acids. CDR3 DNA: TGTGCCAGCTCTCCGGGGACAGGGGACGGGACCCAGTACTTC. Translating it yields CASSPGTGDGTQYF.

The genes are TRBV10-3 and TRBJ1-1, with D uncertain. CDR3 length: 14 amino acids. Germline assignment: CDR1 ENHRY and CDR2 SYGVKD. Trimming stripped 10 bases from V and 2 bases from J, with 17 bases between. The CDR3 here is CASRQTRINTEAFF. The CDR3 region has the DNA TGTGCCAGCAGACAAACGAGGATTAACACTGAAGCTTTCTTT.

This clonotype has just a few counts. The gene calls are TRBV14 and TRBJ1-1, with D possibly being TRBD1 (5 bases). CDR3 size: 13 residues. CDR1 and CDR2 (germline): SGHDN, FVKESK. V lost 4 bases and J 8 bases, leaving 14 bases between the germline ends. CDR3 sequence (DNA): TGTGCCAGCAGCCGACCGGGGCCGCAGGAAGCTTTCTTT. Protein sequence: CASSRPGPQEAFF.

V usage is TRBV20-1 and J usage is TRBJ1-4, with TRBD1 as a possible D gene (6 bases). The V gene lost 3 bases and the J gene lost 7 bases, with 18 bases spanning the gap. This CDR3 has 15 residues. Germline V gene lookup returns CDR1 DFQATT and CDR2 SNEGSKA (reference sequence). The DNA of the CDR3 is TGCAGTGCTAGTTCCGGAAGGGGGGACACTGAAAAACTGTTTTTT. Its protein product is CSASSGRGDTEKLFF.

As to this clonotype: This clone may be a read error of a much larger clone one base away. The chain is built from TRBV7-9 and TRBJ2-7; 8 bases align to TRBD2. The CDR3 has 15 residues. J gave up 2 bases and V 2 bases, and 5 bases lay outside the gene matches. Germline V gives CDR1 SEHNR, CDR2 FQNEAQ (reference sequence). The chain's CDR3 is CASSLTKGLAYEQYF. For the CDR3, the DNA is TGTGCCAGCAGCTTAACCAAGGGACTAGCCTACGAGCAGTACTTC. Combining the CDR3 with reference TRBV7-9 and TRBJ2-7 gives the whole variable domain DTGVSQNPRHKITKRGQNVTFRCDPISEHNRLYWYRQTLGQGPEFLTYFQNEAQLEKSRLLSDRFSAERPKGSFSTLEIQRTEQGDSAMYLCASSLTKGLAYEQYFGPGTRLTVT.

The gene calls are TRBV30 and TRBJ1-3; no reliable D call. Looked up from germline, CDR1 is GTSNPN and CDR2 is SVGIG (reference sequence). The V and J ends lost 0 bases and 8 bases respectively, with 11 bases between them. The CDR3 length is 13 residues. The CDR3 region is CAWSVPAGDTIYF. As DNA, the CDR3 is TGTGCCTGGAGTGTACCCGCCGGGGACACCATATATTTT.

As to this clonotype: One junction end does not reproduce the germline sequence, and a read error may be involved. The chain links TRBV15 to TRBJ1-2; 8 positions match TRBD1. This CDR3 has 15 residues. From germline, CDR1 is LNHNV and CDR2 YYDKDF (reference sequence). The CDR3 DNA reads TGTGCCAGCAGCAAACCCGGACAGGGAGGCTATGGCTACACCTTC. This gives the protein CASSKPGQGGYGYTF.

This clonotype was seen a few times. The chain is built from TRBV2 and TRBJ2-2; D may be TRBD2 (6 bases). There are 16 residues in the CDR3. V was trimmed by 6 bases and J by 6 bases, leaving 20 bases between them. Per germline, CDR1 SNHLY and CDR2 FYNNEI. The CDR3 region is CASRGDSFIMAGELFF. Here the CDR3 DNA reads TGTGCCAGCAGGGGGGACTCGTTCATTATGGCCGGGGAGCTGTTTTTT.

V gene TRBV7-9 combines with J gene TRBJ2-7, with TRBD2 as a possible D gene (6 bases). This CDR3 contains 14 residues. Germline V gene data show CDR1 as SEHNR and CDR2 as FQNEAQ (reference sequence). The V gene lost 8 bases and the J gene lost 7 bases, with 21 bases spanning the gap. CDR3 amino acids: CASRGSGTPSEQYF. CDR3 DNA: TGTGCCAGCCGTGGATCGGGGACTCCTAGTGAGCAGTACTTC.

The V gene is TRBV2, the J gene TRBJ1-1; 7 bases are shared with TRBD1. The CDR3 is 13 amino acids. Germline CDR1 and CDR2: SNHLY and FYNNEI. J was trimmed by 13 bases and V by 3 bases; bases with no gene match: 11. In nucleotides, the CDR3 is TGTGCCAGCAGTGATGGTCCCACCTACAGGGGTTTCTTT. Amino acid sequence: CASSDGPTYRGFF.

The gene calls are TRBV25-1 and TRBJ1-2; no definite D call. The germline V and J ends were trimmed by 5 bases and 7 bases, with 20 bases remaining between them. The CDR3 sequence is 15 residues long. The germline V gene has CDR1 MGHDK and CDR2 SYGVNS. The CDR3, as DNA: TGTGCCAGCAGTTTAAGCCGGGCCGCTAGTGGTGGCTACACCTTC. It encodes CASSLSRAASGGYTF.

This chain joins TRBV10-1 and TRBJ2-7; 13 nucleotides align to TRBD2. The V gene end was trimmed by 6 bases and the J gene end by 2 bases; junction bases not matched to a gene: 7. CDR3 length: 16 amino acids. The V gene's germline CDR1 is WNHNN and CDR2 SYGVQD (reference sequence). CDR3 nucleotide sequence: TGCGCCAGCAGGAGAAGACTAGCGGGGGGTACCTACGAGCAGTACTTC. Its protein is CASRRRLAGGTYEQYF.

V is TRBV6-6 and J is TRBJ2-7; 10 bases are shared with TRBD1. The J segment lost 3 bases and the V segment lost 6 bases, leaving 8 bases of the junction unmatched. The CDR3 loop spans 15 amino acids. Germline CDR1 MNHNY, CDR2 SVGAGI (reference sequence). In DNA form, the CDR3 reads TGTGCCAGCAGCTCAACGGGACAGGGGAACTACGAGCAGTACTTC. Translation gives CASSSTGQGNYEQYF.

This clonotype was counted only a few times. CDR3 bases: TGTGCCAGCAGTTTTTCAGGGTTCAGGTACGAGCAGTACTTC. Its translation is CASSFSGFRYEQYF. The V gene is TRBV12-3 or TRBV12-4, the J gene TRBJ2-7, with D possibly TRBD1 on 5 matching bases. V shed 3 bases and J shed 4 bases, with 13 bases lying between them. This CDR3 has 14 amino acids.

The V and J genes are TRBV7-3 and TRBJ1-5, with 10 bases lining up with TRBD1. Germline CDR1 is SGHTA and CDR2 is FQGTGA. The J segment lost 2 bases and the V segment lost 5 bases, leaving 9 bases of the junction unmatched. The CDR3 is 17 residues long. The CDR3: CASSPAGTGVRNQPQHF. CDR3 in DNA: TGTGCCAGCAGCCCCGCCGGGACAGGGGTACGCAATCAGCCCCAGCATTTT.

This clonotype was picked up one time. The rearrangement links TRBV7-9 to TRBJ1-4; D gene ambiguous. CDR3 length: 16 residues. Trimming removed 0 bases at V and 4 bases at J, with 12 bases between. Germline loops: CDR1 SEHNR, CDR2 FQNEAQ (reference sequence). CDR3 sequence reads: CASSLARSEYNEKLFF. The CDR3 nucleotides read TGTGCCAGCAGCTTAGCGCGGTCTGAGTATAATGAAAAACTGTTTTTT.

This clonotype was detected a few times. The chain has TRBV3-1 and TRBJ1-1, with D tentatively TRBD1 (6 bases). This CDR3 spans 14 amino acids. The germline V and J ends were trimmed by 0 bases and 8 bases, with 13 bases remaining between them. Germline lookup yields CDR1 LGHDT and CDR2 YNNKEL (reference sequence). CDR3 nucleotides: TGTGCCAGCAGCCAAGAGAGGATGACAGGAGAAGCTTTCTTT. This translates into CASSQERMTGEAFF.

This clonotype has only one observation. CDR3 loop: CASSRDRDEDTQYF. The CDR3 coding sequence is TGCGCCAGCAGCAGGGACAGGGATGAAGATACGCAGTATTTT. The V gene is TRBV5-1, the J gene TRBJ2-3, with TRBD1 identical over 9 bases. V gave up 4 bases and J gave up 5 bases; unmatched junction bases: 5. Germline loops: CDR1 SGHRS, CDR2 YFSETQ. CDR3 size: 14 residues.

This clonotype came up many times. The chain combines TRBV2 with TRBJ2-7, with 9 positions matching TRBD1. The CDR3 length is 15 residues. J was trimmed by 2 bases and V by 1 base; bases with no gene match: 3. Per the germline V gene, CDR1 is SNHLY and CDR2 is FYNNEI. CDR3 loop: CASSEDGQGTYEQYF. The CDR3 nucleotides read TGTGCCAGCAGTGAAGATGGACAGGGGACCTACGAGCAGTACTTC.

This clonotype showed up just a few times. The rearrangement uses TRBV29-1 and TRBJ1-1; 8 nucleotides align to TRBD1. The CDR3 extends over 13 amino acids. Trimming removed 4 bases from V and 3 bases from J; junction bases left unmatched: 4. Germline lookup yields CDR1 SQVTM and CDR2 ANQGSEA. The CDR3 DNA sequence: TGCAGCGTTGGCGGACAGGGACACACTGAAGCTTTCTTT. This encodes CSVGGQGHTEAFF.

This clonotype has a handful of counts. The rearrangement links TRBV25-1 to TRBJ2-2; D unclear. CDR1 and CDR2 (germline): MGHDK, SYGVNS. The V gene lost 5 bases and the J gene lost 8 bases, with 18 bases spanning the gap. The CDR3 is made up of 15 amino acids. DNA of the CDR3: TGTGCCAGCAGTTTTGAGGTTTTGAGAGGAGGGGAGCTGTTTTTT. It yields the protein CASSFEVLRGGELFF.

The V gene is TRBV10-3, the J gene TRBJ2-6; D is uncertain. The V end was cut by 1 base, the J end by 4 bases, with 8 bases between. Germline CDR1 and CDR2: ENHRY and SYGVKD. The length of the CDR3 is 15 residues. The CDR3 coding sequence is TGTGCCATCAGTGAGTTGGGGTCAGGGGCCAACGTCCTGACTTTC. It yields the protein CAISELGSGANVLTF.

The rearrangement joins TRBV25-1 to TRBJ1-1; D ambiguous. CDR1 is MGHDK, CDR2 SYGVNS, per germline. Trimming took off 6 bases at V and 1 base at J, with 18 bases between the two ends. This CDR3 comprises 16 residues. The CDR3 DNA reads as TGTGCCAGCAGCCCCCAGGCAGGCTTTGGGAACACTGAAGCTTTCTTT. It is translated as CASSPQAGFGNTEAFF.

This clonotype appeared a single time. It is unclear where the CDR3 begins or ends on the DNA, so no DNA is shown, and the CDR3 is as TCRdb lists it. The rearrangement joins TRBV25-1 to TRBJ2-2; the D segment call TRBD1 is taken from the table without a DNA check. Germline V gene data show CDR1 as MGHDK and CDR2 as SYGVNS. The CDR3 extends over 15 residues, inclusive of both ends. CDR3 loop: CASSLVTGDRGSCFF.

Concerning this clonotype: Germline is not matched at one junction end, which may reflect a read error. This chain connects TRBV24-1 to TRBJ1-5, with 8 positions matching TRBD1. This CDR3 has 15 residues. Germline V gives CDR1 KGHDR, CDR2 SFDVKD. The CDR3 DNA sequence: TGTGCCAGCAGTTGGGCCGGGACAGGAAATCAGCCCCAGCATTTT. This codes for CASSWAGTGNQPQHF.

The CDR3 is CASSERGGEGQPQHF. The CDR3 bases are TGTGCCAGCAGTGAACGGGGGGGCGAGGGTCAGCCCCAGCATTTT. This chain links TRBV2 with TRBJ1-5; a possible D gene is TRBD1 (6 bases). Germline assignment: CDR1 SNHLY and CDR2 FYNNEI. CDR3 length equals 15 residues. V lost 2 bases and J 6 bases, leaving 14 bases between the germline ends.

The rearrangement links TRBV11-1 to TRBJ2-5, with 8 positions matching TRBD2. Trimming took 5 bases from V and 5 from J; bases not matched to a gene: 13. Germline assignment: CDR1 SGHAT and CDR2 FQDESV (reference sequence). This CDR3 comprises 16 residues. The chain's CDR3 is CASSRLPGLGGETQYF. In DNA form, the CDR3 reads TGTGCCAGCAGCCGACTTCCGGGACTAGGGGGGGAGACCCAGTACTTC.

The chain joins TRBV19 to TRBJ1-1, with 7 bases aligning to TRBD1. This CDR3 spans 16 amino acids. The V segment lost 3 bases and the J segment 1 base; nucleotides outside the gene matches: 8. Per germline, CDR1 LNHDA and CDR2 SQIVND (reference sequence). In DNA, the CDR3 is TGTGCCAGTAGTATGAATTCCTGGACAGGGAACACTGAAGCTTTCTTT. Its translation is CASSMNSWTGNTEAFF.